The 11 T cell receptor beta chains below were found in one sample sequenced in a study of T cells in Graves' hyperthyroidism and ophthalmopathy (dated by TCRdb to about 2019). The method was multiplex PCR. Instrument used: Illumina HiSeq 2000. The TCR beta CDR3 regions were amplified from RNA transcripts. For the first round of RT-PCR on the TCR CDR3, the HTBI primer set was used together with the Qiagen OneStep RT-PCR kit. TCRdb's own reprocessing of the public reads used fastp at Q25 and MiXCR and kept productive beta chains. Entries that share a CDR3 protein sequence are merged under the most common genes and DNA. The sample data list 360,000 or so distinct CDR3 sequences, and 19% of these were observed just once. 3.7% of the sample comes from the top ten. The sequenced sample was blood. These receptors all come from a woman aged 18-35 years with Graves' hyperthyroidism.

This clonotype was seen ten or more times. The rearrangement joins TRBV5-1 to TRBJ2-7; D unclear. V was cut by 3 bases and J by 4 bases, with 8 bases left in between. Germline V gene lookup returns CDR1 SGHRS and CDR2 YFSETQ. The CDR3 runs to 12 residues. CDR3 amino acids: CASSSLQYEQYF. The CDR3 nucleotides are TGCGCCAGCAGCTCCCTACAGTACGAGCAGTACTTC.

This chain connects TRBV7-9 to TRBJ1-2, with 7 nucleotides matching TRBD1. Germline CDR1 and CDR2: SEHNR and FQNEAQ (reference sequence). V shed 3 bases, J shed 13 bases, and the junction held 5 bases outside the gene matches. The CDR3 covers 11 residues. The CDR3 nucleotides read TGTGCCAGCAGCTTGAGGGACAGCCCCACCTTC. Protein product: CASSLRDSPTF.

CDR3 sequence: CASSHPFEGIGHYSGNTIYF. CDR3 nucleotide sequence: TGCGCCAGCAGCCACCCTTTCGAGGGGATTGGACATTATTCTGGAAACACCATATATTTT. The chain carries TRBV4-1 and TRBJ1-3, with TRBD1 as a possible D gene (5 bases). Germline CDR1 reads MGHRA; CDR2 reads YSYEKL. Trimming cost V 3 bases and J 1 base, with 25 bases left between them. The CDR3 is 20 amino acids.

This clonotype was seen a few times. This sequence joins TRBV20-1 and TRBJ1-1, with D possibly TRBD1 on 6 matching bases. Germline V gene sequence: CDR1 DFQATT, CDR2 SNEGSKA (reference sequence). This CDR3 region has 17 residues. Trimming removed 3 bases from V and 8 bases from J, with 28 bases in between. The CDR3 bases are TGCAGTGCTAGTAATGACTCGGGGGGGCGCAAAAATTTAGAAGCTTTCTTT. Amino acids: CSASNDSGGRKNLEAFF.

This clonotype was counted many times. The genes are TRBV7-9 and TRBJ1-1; no clear D. V was cut by 8 bases and J by 1 base, with 17 bases left in between. The germline CDR1 and CDR2 sequences are SEHNR and FQNEAQ (reference sequence). This CDR3 comprises 15 residues. CDR3 sequence reads: CASGPPGVRNTEAFF. DNA for the CDR3: TGTGCCAGCGGACCCCCTGGGGTGCGGAACACTGAAGCTTTCTTT.

The chain carries TRBV9 and TRBJ2-5, with 12 nucleotides matching TRBD2. Germline lookup yields CDR1 SGDLS and CDR2 YYNGEE. The junction had 4 bases not matched to a gene; V was cut back by 6 bases and J by 1 base. CDR3 length equals 15 residues. The CDR3 nucleotides read TGTGCCAGCACTACTAGCGGGGGGATCCAAGAGACCCAGTACTTC. Its translation: CASTTSGGIQETQYF.

This clonotype was detected only a few times. This chain links TRBV6-1 with TRBJ1-2; D is unclear. Germline CDR1 reads MNHNS; CDR2 reads SASEGT. V lost 6 bases to trimming and J lost 0 bases, with 17 bases between them. CDR3 size: 16 residues. The CDR3 sequence is CASSLDEVPANYGYTF. The CDR3 DNA follows: TGTGCCAGCAGCCTGGACGAGGTTCCAGCTAACTATGGCTACACCTTC.

In its sample, this clonotype was seen many times. The chain uses TRBV19 and TRBJ1-2; 7 positions match TRBD1. The trim removed 4 bases at V and 0 bases at J, leaving 8 bases unmatched. This CDR3 is 16 amino acids long. Germline V gives CDR1 LNHDA, CDR2 SQIVND (reference sequence). CDR3 residues: CASSTPGQQANYGYTF. The CDR3 bases are TGTGCCAGTAGTACCCCGGGACAGCAAGCTAACTATGGCTACACCTTC.

This clonotype was observed many times. The chain joins TRBV6-5 to TRBJ1-5; TRBD1 might be the D (6 bases). Germline V gene lookup returns CDR1 MNHEY and CDR2 SVGAGI. The CDR3 consists of 13 residues. V was trimmed by 10 bases and J by 6 bases, leaving 16 bases between them. CDR3 loop: CATRTGLSQPQHF. CDR3 nucleotides: TGTGCCACCCGAACAGGGTTAAGTCAGCCCCAGCATTTT.

This clonotype was detected a few times. The chain recombines TRBV5-1 with TRBJ2-5, with TRBD2 matching 11 bases. Per the germline V gene, CDR1 is SGHRS and CDR2 is YFSETQ. The CDR3 is made up of 16 amino acids. Germline trimming cut 6 bases from V and 5 bases from J; bases unmatched to any gene: 12. The CDR3 loop reads CASTGVAGGPGETQYF. CDR3 DNA: TGCGCCAGCACCGGCGTAGCGGGGGGGCCCGGGGAGACCCAGTACTTC.

This clonotype has ten or more counts. The chain is built from TRBV27 and TRBJ1-6; D gene ambiguous. The germline V gene encodes CDR1 MNHEY and CDR2 SMNVEV (reference sequence). CDR3 length: 15 residues. V lost 3 bases to trimming and J lost 3 bases, with 9 bases between them. The CDR3 coding sequence is TGTGCCAGCAGTTTCGGACGGAACTATAATTCACCCCTCCACTTT. It encodes CASSFGRNYNSPLHF.